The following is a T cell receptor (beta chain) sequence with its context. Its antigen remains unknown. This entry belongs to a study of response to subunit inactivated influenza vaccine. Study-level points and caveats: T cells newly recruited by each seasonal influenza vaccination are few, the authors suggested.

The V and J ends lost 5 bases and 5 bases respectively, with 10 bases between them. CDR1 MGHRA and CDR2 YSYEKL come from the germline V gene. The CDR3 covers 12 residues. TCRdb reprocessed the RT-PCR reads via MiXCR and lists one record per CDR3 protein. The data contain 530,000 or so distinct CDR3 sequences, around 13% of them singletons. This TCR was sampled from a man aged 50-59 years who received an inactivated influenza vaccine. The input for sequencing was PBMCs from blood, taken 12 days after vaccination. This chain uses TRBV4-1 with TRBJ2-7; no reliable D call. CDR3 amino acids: CASSNPTHEQYF. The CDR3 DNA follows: TGCGCCAGCAGCAACCCGACCCACGAGCAGTACTTC.